This TCR beta chain originates from a study of blood T cell repertoires in COVID-19. Study summary: Acute and convalescent COVID-19 samples came from the United States, Italy and Spain.

This CDR3 is 15 amino acids long. V dropped 2 bases and J dropped 3; count of bases not matched to a gene: 4. The germline V gene has CDR1 MNHEY and CDR2 SVGAGI. As processed by the authors: Reference gene primer amplification gave nucleated cell count estimates. Some clones are missing from TCRdb's copy, which holds only in-frame ones; the method was immunoSEQ multiplex PCR. V, J and clone size derive from that table, while D and trimming were established from the DNA sequence. The sample has approximately 450,000 clones; approximately 92% are singletons. Clinical history reported by participants formed the basis on which cohorts were assigned.

The receptor was derived from a man aged 30-40 years who had recovered from COVID-19. This rearrangement joins TRBV6-5 to TRBJ2-7, with TRBD1 matching over 10 bases. Sequenced: PBMCs or T cells enriched from blood (not recorded which). CDR3 bases: TGTGCCAGCAGTTACATTGGACAGGGGGGCTACGAGCAGTACTTC. It yields the protein CASSYIGQGGYEQYF.